Listed here is a single T cell receptor beta chain. The germline CDR1 and CDR2 sequences are LNHDA and SQIVND (reference sequence). The CDR3 contains 18 residues. V dropped 1 base and J dropped 0 bases, with 13 bases sitting between them. These data come from a study of shared clonotypes between healthy human individuals. Some clones are missing from TCRdb's copy, which holds only in-frame ones; the method was immunoSEQ multiplex PCR. The table shows approximately 640,000 clones, with around 91% occurring only once. The chain is built from TRBV19 and TRBJ2-6; no firm D call. This clonotype was sampled from a man between 18 and 35 years old in good health. Some clones in this sample may be carry-over from other donors' samples. Sequenced sample: memory CD8+ T cells from PBMCs. Documented subset: CD45RO+ cells pooled with CCR7-negative TemRA cells. CDR3 residues: CASSIVRDAASGANVLTF. The DNA for the CDR3 is TGTGCCAGTAGTATAGTACGTGACGCAGCCTCTGGGGCCAACGTCCTGACTTTC.